This TCR beta chain was sequenced in a study of cytomegalovirus exposure and HLA in healthy donors. Points from the study as a whole: A later analysis reportedly found that, within productive TCRs, an Asian-associated ancestry cluster had fewer N-insertions than the mean observed across the roughly 610 donors. It was shown in a later analysis that HLA-associated TCR beta chains were more clonally expanded than other, equally common chains. HLA restriction was apparent for most CMV-associated TCR beta chains in a later analysis. When presence/absence was analysed, sequencing depth was taken to be roughly uniform across donors.

The PCR used 60 Vbeta and 13 Jbeta primers. TCRdb's copy holds only in-frame clones and misses some; the assay was immunoSEQ multiplex PCR. The sample includes 150,000 to 170,000 clones, 80% of them seen just once. The CDR3 loop spans 13 amino acids. Trimming stripped 2 bases from V and 0 bases from J, with 8 bases between. The germline gives CDR1 SQVTM, CDR2 ANQGSEA. Comments on this clone: Its specificity is not known.

This TCR was recovered from a man aged 25-40 years in good health and CMV-seropositive. The sequenced sample was PBMCs. This chain uses TRBV29-1 with TRBJ2-7; D uncertain. CDR3 nucleotide sequence: TGCAGCGTTGAAACAGATAGCTCCTACGAGCAGTACTTC. This gives the protein CSVETDSSYEQYF.